Below, one T cell receptor (beta chain) is given with its context. Antigen specificity is unknown. This specimen belongs to a study of T cells in Graves' hyperthyroidism and ophthalmopathy. Whole-study findings and limits: Among clonotypes expanded in thyroid above 0.001, most were also found in blood.

The CDR3 sequence is 15 residues long. Germline loops: CDR1 SNHLY, CDR2 FYNNEI. Trimming cost V 6 bases and J 4 bases; bases outside gene matches: 7. Amplification of TCR beta CDR3 regions was performed using RNA transcripts as template. TCR CDR3 regions were first amplified by RT-PCR with HTBI primers. MiXCR was run by TCRdb on the multiplex PCR reads, yielding one entry per CDR3 protein. The sample contains about 700,000 distinct CDR3 sequences, nearly 45% of which appear only once. Sequencing was performed on peripheral blood or thyroid tissue (not recorded which). V usage is TRBV2 and J usage is TRBJ1-5, with 9 bases matching TRBD1. The receptor was derived from an adult man with Graves' disease, either hyperthyroidism or ophthalmopathy (not recorded which). The CDR3 DNA sequence: TGTGCCAGCAGGGGACAGGGCCCCTTGAATCAGCCCCAGCATTTT. Protein: CASRGQGPLNQPQHF.